The subject of this entry is one T cell receptor (beta chain). What this receptor recognizes is not known. Base qualities are missing; no much larger clone stands one base away. The sample is drawn from a study of shared clonotypes between healthy human individuals (TCRdb year 2020). For context, the study as a whole: The cohort comprised a couple of women and a few men aged 18 to 49 years. For each donor, CD4 naive and CD4 memory were each given three plates, CD8 naive was given two plates, and CD8 memory was given one plate. To estimate repertoire size and how much clonotype sharing occurs between individuals, the study deeply sequenced the blood TCR repertoires of several healthy adults. To increase sequencing depth and limit assay-specific biases, different laboratories used diverse techniques to prepare libraries and sequence TCR repertoires. Leukapheresis yielded between about 0.9 and 9 billion PBMCs per donor.

TCR CDR3 regions were amplified from genomic DNA by multiplex PCR using the deep immunoSEQ assay. Extracted genomic DNA from each cell subset was distributed evenly across all wells of several immunoSEQ 96-well plates, and each plate was treated as a replicate. For sorted subsets, each replicate PCR was loaded with 200 to 250 ng genomic DNA, equivalent to some 27,000 T cell genomes. The purified libraries were quantified using a Qubit 3.0 fluorometer, sized with a Bioanalyzer 2100, and then quantified again using the KAPA Library Quantification kit. Every immunoSEQ 96-well plate was sequenced on a separate single-read 150-cycle Illumina NextSeq 550 flow cell. On the authors' methods: Because the immunoSEQ output included only junctional sequences and no quality scores, the filtering could not be the same as the filtering used for full-length reads. To assign V/J genes and CDR3, sequences were annotated using PyIR, a Python wrapper for IgBLAST v1.9, with IMGT germline references. Any read was removed if the V/J assignment was weak (E-value above 1e-6), the CDR3 was missing, or the read contained stop codons, out-of-frame junctions, or ambiguous translated residues. V3J clonotypes were defined by identical inferred V gene, J gene, and CDR3 amino acid sequence. The percentage overlap between two repertoires was calculated by dividing the number of shared unique clonotypes by the size of the smaller repertoire. RTK rarefaction, the Chao1 estimator, and Recon v2.1 estimates of unobserved clonotypes were used to assess repertoire richness. Generation probabilities were computed with OLGA for all TCRbeta clonotypes obtained by the gDNA method from several donors. TCRdb stores this immuneACCESS table with in-frame sequences only. Part of the clones is absent; in the studies checked, under half of the shortfall reflects unresolved V genes, and no reason is known for the rest. That table gives V, J and clone size, and the DNA gave D and trimming. Present in this sample are around 2.5 million clones, 90% to 95% of which were seen just once. The ten largest make up 0.36% of the sample.

The study at large found these results: Only blood was sampled, and tissue TCR repertoires likely differ from those in blood. Pairwise subsampling indicated that sequencing depth was expected to affect the degree of clonotype sharing among donors. Naive subsets generally had larger estimated clonotype richness than memory subsets. Because the study included only a small number of donors, the genetic and exposure-history diversity represented was limited. Clonotypes shared by all four sorted-subset donors showed higher generation probabilities than non-shared clonotypes. Even with the large sequencing depth, rarefaction of the sorted-subset datasets indicated that sequencing was incomplete. Sharing across several donors was observed for about 5% of naive CD4, 3% to 3.5% of naive CD8, roughly 2.3% of memory CD4, and around 0.42% of memory CD8 clonotypes.

Including cysteine and phenylalanine, the CDR3 has 14 amino acids. Of all the DNA, just the CDR3 is kept, 42 bases in frame from base 1. After removal of 4 bases from V and 0 bases from J, the junction retains 3 bases not matched to a gene. Looking up the germline V gene yields CDR1 SQVTM and CDR2 ANQGSEA. The donors were healthy, HIV-negative adults with no recently reported acute infections or vaccinations. Every donor was a Caucasian adult residing in Nashville, Tennessee, USA. Magnetic negative selection was used to enrich CD4+ T cells, after which naive cells were positively selected on CD45RA and the negative fraction became the memory subset. After blood collection by leukapheresis, PBMCs were isolated using Ficoll-Histopaque density gradient centrifugation and then cryopreserved in the vapor phase of liquid nitrogen. Purity and quantity of every magnetically sorted T cell population were checked by analytical flow cytometry. From each sorted fraction, genomic DNA was isolated and quantified by UV absorbance on a Nanodrop 2000c.

The TCR was taken from a man aged 18 to 30 in good health. Some clones in this sample may be carry-over from other donors' samples. The rearranged segments are TRBV29-1 and TRBJ2-1, and 7 junction bases match TRBD1. Source material: naive CD4+ T cells from PBMCs. Explained via the paper, the cell subset or site label denotes: CD45RA+ positively selected. The DNA sequence is as follows: TGCAGCGTTGTTCAGGGGGTCTCCTACAATGAGCAGTTCTTC. Protein translation: CSVVQGVSYNEQFF.